The following is a TCR beta chain sequence with its context. Its antigen is not identified. Other DNA sequences in the same sample also yield this CDR3. This sample is drawn from a study of T cells and copy number aberrations in small-cell lung cancer. V was clipped by 5 bases and J by 7 bases, with 15 bases between them. This CDR3 has 13 residues. Germline CDR1 reads SGHAT; CDR2 reads FQNNGV. Some clones are missing from TCRdb's copy, which holds only in-frame ones; the method was immunoSEQ multiplex PCR. Among about 6,600 clones listed, roughly four fifths were seen once. General study findings and limits: Versus adjacent lung, tumor T-cell richness and clonality were lower; density nonsignificantly.

This chain links TRBV11-2 with TRBJ2-7; a weak D match, TRBD1 (6 bases). The sample was normal tissue next to the tumor. This TCR was recovered from a woman in her 70s with small cell lung cancer. Some clones in this sample may be carry-over from other donors' samples. CDR3 coding DNA: TGTGCCAGCAGCAACTTACAGGGCGGGGAGCAGTACTTC. Encoded protein: CASSNLQGGEQYF. Looking up the rest from reference TRBV11-2 and TRBJ2-7 gives the full variable domain: EAGVAQSPRYKIIEKRQSVAFWCNPISGHATLYWYQQILGQGPKLLIQFQNNGVVDDSQLPKDRFSAERLKGVDSTLKIQPAKLEDSAVYLCASSNLQGGEQYFGPGTRLTVT.